Sequencing of this TCR beta chain was carried out in a study of metastatic and nonmetastatic thyroid tumors (dated by TCRdb to about 2020). Regarding the research as a whole: The researchers compared repertoires between peripheral blood samples and tumor or nodule tissue samples from patients with malignant or benign thyroid disease. General study outcomes and caveats: In both blood and tumor samples, malignant tumors were reported to have significantly higher TCR beta diversity than benign nodules.

The CDR3 holds 17 amino acids from the cysteine to the phenylalanine. The read is trimmed to its CDR3 DNA, 51 bases read in frame from base 1. CDR1 and CDR2, per the germline V gene (reference sequence), are LGHDT and YNNKEL. As regards this clone: It lacks a known antigen. This clone may be a read error of a much larger clone one base away.

Library preparation was by PCR. The run used an Illumina HiSeq 4000. High-throughput sequencing was used to profile the CDR3 region of the TCR beta-chain in every patient. Concerning the study's data processing: CDR3 differences across clinicopathological groups were used to build a classifier for discriminating distant-metastatic papillary thyroid cancer patients. Repertoire diversity was assessed with the Shannon index, and tumor-blood repertoire similarity with the Morisita-Horn index. TCRdb took the public reads, trimmed them with fastp at Q25, ran MiXCR for clone calling and kept in-frame beta chains. For this entry, the V and J calls and clone size follow TCRdb and not the study's own pipeline. This sample is represented by roughly 5,200 clones; 28% of them were singletons. The biggest ten clones account for roughly 25% of the sample. None of the patients had been given any treatment before thyroid surgery. Using T-cell receptor beta sequencing, the study looked back at clinical samples from patients collected from about 2011 to 2019.

Material for sequencing was adjacent normal tissue. Here the chain combines TRBV3-1 and TRBJ1-2, with 8 junctional bases fitting TRBD1. This TCR was recovered from a female donor with papillary thyroid cancer or a benign thyroid nodule (not recorded which). Some clones in this sample may be carry-over from other donors' samples. The nucleotide sequence reads as follows: TGTGCCAGCAGCCTGGGACAGGCCGGAGAGGCTAACTATTGCTACACCTTC. The encoded protein is CASSLGQAGEANYCYTF.